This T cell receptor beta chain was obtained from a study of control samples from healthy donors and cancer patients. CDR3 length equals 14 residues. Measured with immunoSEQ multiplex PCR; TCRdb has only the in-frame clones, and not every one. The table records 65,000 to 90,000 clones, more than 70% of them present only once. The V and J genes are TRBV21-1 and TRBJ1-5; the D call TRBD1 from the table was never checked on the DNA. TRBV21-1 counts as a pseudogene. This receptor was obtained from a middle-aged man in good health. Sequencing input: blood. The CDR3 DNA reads TGTGCCAGCAGCCTACAGTTAACTAATCAGCCCCAGCATTTT. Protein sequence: CASSLQLTNQPQHF.